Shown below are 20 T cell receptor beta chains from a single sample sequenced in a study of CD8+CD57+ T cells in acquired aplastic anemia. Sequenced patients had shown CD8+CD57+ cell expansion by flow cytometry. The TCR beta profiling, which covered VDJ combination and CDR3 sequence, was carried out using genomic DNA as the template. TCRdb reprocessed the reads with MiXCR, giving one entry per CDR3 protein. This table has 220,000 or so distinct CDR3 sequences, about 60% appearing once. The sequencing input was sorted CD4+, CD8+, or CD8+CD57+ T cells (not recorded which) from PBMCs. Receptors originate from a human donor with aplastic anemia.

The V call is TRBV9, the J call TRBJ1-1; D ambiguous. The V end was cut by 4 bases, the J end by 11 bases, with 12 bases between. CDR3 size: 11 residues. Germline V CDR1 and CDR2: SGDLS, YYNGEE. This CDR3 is CASSPFSGAFF. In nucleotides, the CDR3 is TGTGCCAGCAGCCCCTTTAGTGGCGCTTTCTTT.

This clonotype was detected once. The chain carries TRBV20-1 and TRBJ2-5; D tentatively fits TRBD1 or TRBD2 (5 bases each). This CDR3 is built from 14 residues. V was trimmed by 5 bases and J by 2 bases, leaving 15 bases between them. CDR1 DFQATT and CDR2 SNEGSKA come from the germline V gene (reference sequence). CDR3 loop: CSARPGLLQETQYF. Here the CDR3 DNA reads TGCAGTGCTCGACCGGGGCTATTACAAGAGACCCAGTACTTC.

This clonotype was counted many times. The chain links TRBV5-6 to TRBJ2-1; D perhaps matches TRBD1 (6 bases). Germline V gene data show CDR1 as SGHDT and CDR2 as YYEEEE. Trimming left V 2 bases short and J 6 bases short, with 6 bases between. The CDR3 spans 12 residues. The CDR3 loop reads CASSLQGNEQFF. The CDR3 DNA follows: TGTGCCAGCAGCTTACAGGGCAATGAGCAGTTCTTC.

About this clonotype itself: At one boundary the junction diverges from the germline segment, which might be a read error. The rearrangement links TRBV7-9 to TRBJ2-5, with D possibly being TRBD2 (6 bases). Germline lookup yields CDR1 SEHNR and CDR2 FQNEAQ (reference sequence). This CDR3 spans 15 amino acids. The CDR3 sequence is CASSLVSGDQETQYF. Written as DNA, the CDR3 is TGCGCCAGCAGCCTGGTTTCGGGAGACCAAGAGACCCAGTACTTC.

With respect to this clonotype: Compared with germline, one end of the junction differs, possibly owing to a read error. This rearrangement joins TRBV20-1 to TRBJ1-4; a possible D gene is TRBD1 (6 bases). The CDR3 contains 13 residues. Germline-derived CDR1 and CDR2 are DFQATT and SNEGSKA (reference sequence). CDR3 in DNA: TGCGGTGCCACAGGGTCCACTAATGAAAAACTGTTTTTT. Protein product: CGATGSTNEKLFF.

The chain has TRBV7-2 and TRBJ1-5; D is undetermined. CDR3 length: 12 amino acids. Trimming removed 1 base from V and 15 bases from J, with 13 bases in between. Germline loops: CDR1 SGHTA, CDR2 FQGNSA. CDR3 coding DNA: TGTGCCAGCAGCTTAGTCCCAGGCCAATGGCATTTT. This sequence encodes CASSLVPGQWHF.

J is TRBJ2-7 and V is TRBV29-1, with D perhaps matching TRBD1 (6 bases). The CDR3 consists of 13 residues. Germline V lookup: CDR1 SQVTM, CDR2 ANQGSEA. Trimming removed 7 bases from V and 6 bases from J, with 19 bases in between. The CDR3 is CSAGTSRQAEQYF. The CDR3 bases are TGCAGCGCCGGGACATCAAGGCAGGCCGAGCAGTACTTC.

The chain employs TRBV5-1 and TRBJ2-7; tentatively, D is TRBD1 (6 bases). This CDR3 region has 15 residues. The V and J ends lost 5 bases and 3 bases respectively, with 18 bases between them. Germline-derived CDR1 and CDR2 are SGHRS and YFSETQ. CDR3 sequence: CASRGQDDKHYEQYF. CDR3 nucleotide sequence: TGCGCCAGCAGGGGACAAGACGATAAACACTACGAGCAGTACTTC.

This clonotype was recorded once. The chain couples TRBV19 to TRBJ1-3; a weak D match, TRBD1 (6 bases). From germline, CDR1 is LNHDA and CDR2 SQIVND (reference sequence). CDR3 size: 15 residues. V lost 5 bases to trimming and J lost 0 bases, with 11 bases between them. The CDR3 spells CASSVQQGSGNTIYF. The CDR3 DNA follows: TGTGCCAGTAGTGTTCAACAGGGCTCTGGAAACACCATATATTTT. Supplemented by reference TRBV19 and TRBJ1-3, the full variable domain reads DGGITQSPKYLFRKEGQNVTLSCEQNLNHDAMYWYRQDPGQGLRLIYYSQIVNDFQKGDIAEGYSVSREKKESFPLTVTSAQKNPTAFYLCASSVQQGSGNTIYFGEGSWLTVV.

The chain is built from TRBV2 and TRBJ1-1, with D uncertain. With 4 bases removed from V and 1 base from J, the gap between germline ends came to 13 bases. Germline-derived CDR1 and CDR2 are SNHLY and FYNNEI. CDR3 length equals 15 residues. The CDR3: CASSGSSGRNTEAFF. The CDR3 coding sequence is TGTGCCAGCAGTGGATCATCCGGACGGAACACTGAAGCTTTCTTT.

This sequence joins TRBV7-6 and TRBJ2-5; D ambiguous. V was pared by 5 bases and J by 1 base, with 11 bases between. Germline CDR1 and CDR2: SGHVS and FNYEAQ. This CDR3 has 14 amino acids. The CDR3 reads CASSPVETQETQYF. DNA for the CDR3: TGTGCCAGCAGCCCCGTGGAAACCCAAGAGACCCAGTACTTC.

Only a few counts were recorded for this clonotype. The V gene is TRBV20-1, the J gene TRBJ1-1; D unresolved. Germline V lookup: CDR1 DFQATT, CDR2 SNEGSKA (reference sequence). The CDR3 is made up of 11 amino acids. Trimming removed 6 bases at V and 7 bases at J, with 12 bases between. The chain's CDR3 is CSAARGIEAFF. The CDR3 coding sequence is TGCAGTGCCGCCCGCGGAATTGAAGCTTTCTTT.

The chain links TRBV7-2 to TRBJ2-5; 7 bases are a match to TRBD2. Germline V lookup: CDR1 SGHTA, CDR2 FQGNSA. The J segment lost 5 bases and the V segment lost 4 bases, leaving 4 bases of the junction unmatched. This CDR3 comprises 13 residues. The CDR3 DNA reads TGTGCCAGCAGCTCCCGGGAGGAGGAGACCCAGTACTTC. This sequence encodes CASSSREEETQYF.

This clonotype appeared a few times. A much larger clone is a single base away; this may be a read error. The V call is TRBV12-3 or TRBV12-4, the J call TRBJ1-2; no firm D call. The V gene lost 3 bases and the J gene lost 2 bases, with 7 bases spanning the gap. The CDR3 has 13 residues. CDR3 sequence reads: CASSFYSNYGYTF. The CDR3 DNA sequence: TGTGCCAGCAGTTTTTACTCCAACTATGGCTACACCTTC.

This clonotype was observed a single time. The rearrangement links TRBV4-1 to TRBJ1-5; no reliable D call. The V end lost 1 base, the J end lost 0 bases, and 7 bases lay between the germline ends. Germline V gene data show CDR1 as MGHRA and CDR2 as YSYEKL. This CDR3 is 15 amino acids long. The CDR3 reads CASSQAEYSNQPQHF. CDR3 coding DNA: TGCGCCAGCAGCCAAGCAGAGTATAGCAATCAGCCCCAGCATTTT.

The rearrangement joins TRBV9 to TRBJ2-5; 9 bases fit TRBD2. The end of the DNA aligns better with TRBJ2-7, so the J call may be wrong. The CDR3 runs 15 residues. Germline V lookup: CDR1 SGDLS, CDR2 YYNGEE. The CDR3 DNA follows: TGTGCCAGCAGCGCGTTAGCGGGAGAAGTAGGCGAGCAGTACTTC. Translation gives CASSALAGEVGEQYF.

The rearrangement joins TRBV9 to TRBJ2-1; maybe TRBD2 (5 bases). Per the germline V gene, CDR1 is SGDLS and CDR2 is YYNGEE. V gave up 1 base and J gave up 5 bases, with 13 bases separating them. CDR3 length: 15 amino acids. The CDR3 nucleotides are TGTGCCAGCAGCGTATTTATGATTAGCGACAATGAGCAGTTCTTC. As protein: CASSVFMISDNEQFF. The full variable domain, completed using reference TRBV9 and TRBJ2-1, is DSGVTQTPKHLITATGQRVTLRCSPRSGDLSVYWYQQSLDQGLQFLIQYYNGEERAKGNILERFSAQQFPDLHSELNLSSLELGDSALYFCASSVFMISDNEQFFGPGTRLTVL.

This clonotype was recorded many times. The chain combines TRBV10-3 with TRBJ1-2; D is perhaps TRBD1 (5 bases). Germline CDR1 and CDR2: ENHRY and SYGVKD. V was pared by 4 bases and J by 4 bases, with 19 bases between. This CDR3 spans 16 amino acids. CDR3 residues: CAISVRPGKIFYGYTF. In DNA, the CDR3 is TGTGCCATCAGTGTCCGGCCAGGGAAGATTTTCTATGGCTACACCTTC.

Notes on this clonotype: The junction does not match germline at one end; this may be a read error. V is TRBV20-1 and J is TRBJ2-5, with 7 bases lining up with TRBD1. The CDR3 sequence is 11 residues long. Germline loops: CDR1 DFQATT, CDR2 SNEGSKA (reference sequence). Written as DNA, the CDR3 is TGCAGTGCTAGAGGGGGACAGACCCAGTGCTTC. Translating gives CSARGGQTQCF.

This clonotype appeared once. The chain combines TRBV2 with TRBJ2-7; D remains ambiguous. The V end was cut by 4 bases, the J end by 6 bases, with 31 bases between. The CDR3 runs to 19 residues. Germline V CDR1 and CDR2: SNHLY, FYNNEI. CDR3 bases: TGTGCCAGCAGTGGCGATATCCGCCTGGGCATTACAGTGGCGCGCGAGCAGTACTTC. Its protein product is CASSGDIRLGITVAREQYF.